The rows below give T cell receptor beta chains drawn from one sample of a study of response to subunit inactivated influenza vaccine. TCRdb reprocessed the RT-PCR reads with MiXCR, giving one entry per CDR3 protein. The sample includes approximately 730,000 distinct CDR3 sequences, about 14% of them seen just once. The source was PBMCs from blood, collected approximately 15 days before vaccination. These receptor sequences come from a man aged 45 to 65 who received an inactivated influenza vaccine. CDR3s include the opening cysteine and the closing phenylalanine or tryptophan. The D gene is left open where the match is weak. The size entry is marked missing in some rows and otherwise reads once, few, many or a size class.

j_call v_call clone_size d_call cdr3_aa cdr3_nt
TRBJ2-1 TRBV28 - - CASSLAQGNNEQFF TGTGCCAGCAGTTTAGCGCAGGGCAACAATGAGCAGTTCTTC
TRBJ2-1 TRBV25-1 few TRBD2 CASSDSTSGGYNEQFF TGTGCCAGCAGTGATAGTACTAGCGGGGGGTACAATGAGCAGTTCTTC
TRBJ2-3 TRBV5-1 few - CASSLAHAFTDTQYF TGCGCCAGCAGCTTGGCACACGCCTTCACAGATACGCAGTATTTT
TRBJ2-3 TRBV28 few - CASASAGGADTQYF TGTGCCAGCGCTTCCGCAGGGGGGGCAGATACGCAGTATTTT
TRBJ2-7 TRBV7-8 few TRBD2 CASSFGLAASYEQYF TGTGCCAGCAGCTTTGGACTAGCGGCCTCCTACGAGCAGTACTTC
TRBJ2-5 TRBV5-6 - - CASSLIAAHETQYF TGTGCCAGCAGCTTGATAGCCGCCCACGAGACCCAGTACTTC
TRBJ2-7 TRBV5-6 - TRBD1 CASSDRVRRYEQYF TGTGCCAGCAGTGACAGGGTTCGGCGCTACGAGCAGTACTTC
TRBJ2-5 TRBV14 - - CASSQGFRETQYF TGTGCCAGCAGCCAGGGCTTCCGAGAGACCCAGTACTTC
TRBJ2-7 TRBV28 few - CASTHPRGTATYEQYF TGTGCCAGCACCCACCCACGGGGGACAGCAACCTACGAGCAGTACTTC
TRBJ1-2 TRBV4-2 - - CASSQDIRQTNYGYTF TGTGCCAGCAGCCAAGATATTCGGCAGACTAACTATGGCTACACCTTC
TRBJ2-5 TRBV7-8 few - CASSPIAGGETQYF TGTGCCAGCAGCCCCATTGCTGGGGGGGAGACCCAGTACTTC
TRBJ2-5 TRBV29-1 once - CSVGWATQYF TGCAGCGTTGGGTGGGCGACCCAGTACTTC
TRBJ2-7 TRBV20-1 - - CSARGWVPRSEQYF TGCAGTGCTAGGGGATGGGTTCCTCGGTCCGAGCAGTACTTC
TRBJ2-7 TRBV29-1 few - CSVEDPGSEQYF TGCAGCGTTGAAGACCCCGGTTCCGAGCAGTACTTC
TRBJ1-5 TRBV12-3/TRBV12-4 - - CASSSSGANQPQHF TGTGCCAGCAGTTCCTCAGGGGCGAATCAGCCCCAGCATTTT
TRBJ1-2 TRBV3-1 - - CASSQGGLRGGYTF TGTGCCAGCAGCCAAGGCGGTCTAAGGGGAGGCTACACCTTC
TRBJ2-1 TRBV27 - TRBD1 CASSLRGRQGNNEQFF TGTGCCAGCAGTTTAAGGGGGAGACAGGGTAACAATGAGCAGTTCTTC
TRBJ1-5 TRBV12-3/TRBV12-4 - - CDSSFSLTVNQPQHF TGTGACAGCAGTTTCAGCTTGACAGTTAATCAGCCCCAGCATTTT
TRBJ2-1 TRBV9 few - CASSGDMVEQFF TGTGCCAGCAGCGGCGACATGGTTGAGCAGTTCTTC
TRBJ2-1 TRBV9 - - CASSVVERVGKQFF TGTGCCAGCAGCGTAGTGGAGAGGGTTGGGAAGCAGTTCTTC
TRBJ2-7 TRBV5-1 - - CASSLDQFLEQYF TGCGCCAGCAGCTTGGATCAGTTCCTCGAGCAGTACTTC
TRBJ2-3 TRBV4-2 many TRBD2 CASSSGLAGGKSSTDTQYF TGTGCCAGCAGTTCCGGACTAGCGGGAGGGAAAAGTAGCACAGATACGCAGTATTTT
TRBJ1-1 TRBV20-1 few TRBD1 CSAKQGAGVMNTEAFF TGCAGTGCGAAACAGGGGGCTGGGGTCATGAACACTGAAGCTTTCTTT
TRBJ2-7 TRBV18 - - CASSPAEVGEQYF TGTGCCAGCTCACCCGCCGAAGTCGGCGAGCAGTACTTC
TRBJ2-1 TRBV5-5 - - CASSLVSGFGSPAGEQFF TGTGCCAGCAGCTTGGTTTCGGGTTTCGGGTCGCCCGCGGGCGAGCAGTTCTTC
TRBJ2-1 TRBV7-8 - TRBD2 CASSFMATSGRSRYNEQFF TGTGCCAGCAGCTTCATGGCGACTAGCGGGCGGTCGCGCTACAATGAGCAGTTCTTC
TRBJ2-2 TRBV4-2 few - CASSPTGADTGELFF TGTGCCAGCAGCCCAACCGGGGCCGACACCGGGGAGCTGTTTTTT
TRBJ2-3 TRBV7-8 few TRBD2 CASSLAWRLAGGPSTDTQYF TGTGCCAGCAGCTTAGCCTGGCGACTAGCGGGAGGGCCCTCGACAGATACGCAGTATTTT
TRBJ1-1 TRBV7-8 - TRBD1 CASSPDRVPASRTEAFF TGTGCCAGCAGCCCAGACAGGGTGCCGGCTTCACGTACTGAAGCTTTCTTT
TRBJ2-7 TRBV20-1 few TRBD1 CSARDGAGGAYEQYF TGCAGTGCTAGAGATGGGGCAGGGGGTGCCTACGAGCAGTACTTC
TRBJ2-5 TRBV29-1 many - CSALSRSIPSWTQYF TGCAGCGCCCTCTCTAGGAGCATCCCCTCGTGGACCCAGTACTTC
TRBJ2-7 TRBV12-3/TRBV12-4 many - CASSLAGGTGEQYF TGTGCCAGCAGTTTAGCCGGGGGCACTGGAGAGCAGTACTTC
TRBJ2-1 TRBV5-1 - - CASSLVIQANEQFF TGCGCCAGCAGCTTGGTGATCCAGGCCAATGAGCAGTTCTTC
TRBJ2-7 TRBV6-5 many TRBD2 CASSYTSGSSYEQYF TGTGCCAGCAGTTACACGAGCGGGAGCTCCTACGAGCAGTACTTC
TRBJ1-1 TRBV6-1 few - CASSDGGWTEAFF TGTGCCAGCAGTGATGGGGGCTGGACTGAAGCTTTCTTT
TRBJ2-7 TRBV19 - - CASSMGLGRGHYEQYF TGTGCCAGTAGTATGGGTTTAGGCCGGGGGCACTACGAGCAGTACTTC
TRBJ2-4 TRBV27 few - CASSLSPGSKNIQYF TGTGCCAGCAGTTTATCGCCAGGGAGCAAAAACATTCAGTACTTC
TRBJ1-2 TRBV25-1 few - CASSDLRMDGYTF TGTGCCAGCAGTGACCTTAGAATGGATGGCTACACCTTC
TRBJ2-1 TRBV29-1 once TRBD1 CSVEHTYRGIYNEQFF TGCAGCGTTGAACATACCTACAGGGGCATCTACAATGAGCAGTTCTTC
TRBJ2-1 TRBV20-1 few TRBD2 CSATEGLVNEQFF TGCAGTGCTACTGAGGGACTAGTCAATGAGCAGTTCTTC
TRBJ2-2 TRBV7-7 many - CASSVDGNTGELFF TGTGCTAGCAGCGTGGACGGGAACACCGGGGAGCTGTTTTTT
TRBJ1-1 TRBV5-1 - - CASSLRVSNTEAFF TGCGCCAGCAGCTTGAGGGTTTCGAACACTGAAGCTTTCTTT
TRBJ2-1 TRBV7-2 many TRBD2 CASSLLSLAGGREQFF TGTGCCAGCAGCTTATTATCACTAGCGGGGGGGCGAGAGCAGTTCTTC
TRBJ2-1 TRBV7-2 many - CASSSRLDRNEQFF TGTGCCAGCAGCTCCCGACTAGATCGCAATGAGCAGTTCTTC
TRBJ2-2 TRBV7-6 few TRBD2 CASNGLANTGELFF TGTGCCAGCAACGGACTAGCGAACACCGGGGAGCTGTTTTTT
TRBJ2-1 TRBV6-2/TRBV6-3 - - CASSYFEGGPGPYNEQFF TGTGCCAGCAGTTACTTCGAGGGGGGGCCCGGCCCCTACAATGAGCAGTTCTTC
TRBJ2-2 TRBV28 few - CASSLDGGRNTGELFF TGTGCCAGCAGTTTGGATGGGGGGCGGAACACCGGGGAGCTGTTTTTT
TRBJ2-7 TRBV28 - TRBD1 CASSPALGQGRYEQYF TGTGCCAGCAGTCCCGCCTTGGGACAGGGTCGTTACGAGCAGTACTTC
TRBJ2-5 TRBV28 - TRBD2 CASSNGLAGVVETQYF TGTGCCAGCAGTAACGGACTAGCGGGGGTTGTGGAGACCCAGTACTTC
TRBJ2-7 TRBV7-2 - TRBD2 CASSSLPGGEQYF TGTGCCAGCAGCTCCCTACCGGGGGGAGAGCAGTACTTC